These T cell receptor beta chains were read from a single sample in a study of T cell responses to AZD1222 COVID-19 vaccine. Sequencing used immunoSEQ multiplex PCR; TCRdb keeps in-frame clones, though not all of them. The sample yields 100,000 to 150,000 clones, roughly 90% seen once. Here the sequenced sample was peripheral blood, taken on day 0 of AZD1222 vaccination. Receptors were obtained from an adult in good health. Both conserved end residues are trimmed from each CDR3. The size entry is marked missing in some rows and otherwise reads once, few, many or a size class.

V: TRBV2; size: -; CDR3: ASRELGGSNQPQH
V: TRBV7-9; size: -; CDR3: ASRPYLVGGRGMNTEAF
V: TRBV24-1; size: -; CDR3: ATSDFLAGTGIYEQY
V: TRBV19; size: -; CDR3: ASSLGRYGYT
V: TRBV2; size: -; CDR3: ASSIIQGEAF
V: TRBV30; size: -; CDR3: AWSRGTSGRSYNSPLH
V: TRBV6-5; size: -; CDR3: AGSYRLKGDSPLH
V: TRBV11-2; size: -; CDR3: ASSLGQGADTEAF
V: TRBV23-1; size: -; CDR3: ASSQSTARNTEAF
V: TRBV19; size: -; CDR3: ASKQGNYGYT
V: TRBV28; size: -; CDR3: ASTELGRSYEQY
V: TRBV7-8; size: -; CDR3: ASSVSSGWDTGELF
V: TRBV27; size: -; CDR3: ASSLLAGGMNTEAF
V: TRBV5-1; size: -; CDR3: ASSAQGAKNIQY
V: TRBV5-1; size: -; CDR3: ASSLAAGQETQY
V: TRBV14; size: -; CDR3: ASSSGTGAYEQY
V: TRBV6-5; size: -; CDR3: ASSYGTGSGELF
V: TRBV12-3/TRBV12-4; size: -; CDR3: ASLQRATETQY
V: TRBV9; size: -; CDR3: ASSVVGSDT
V: TRBV19; size: -; CDR3: ASTPGPAASEQY
V: TRBV4-2; size: -; CDR3: ASSARAGRDTEAF
V: TRBV6-2/TRBV6-3; size: -; CDR3: ASSYLLAWNEQF
V: TRBV27; size: -; CDR3: ASSLLEGQANEQY
V: TRBV29-1; size: -; CDR3: SVDLANYGYT
V: TRBV6-5; size: -; CDR3: ASSLTEETQY
V: TRBV7-2; size: -; CDR3: ASSLDQGGLGNTIY
V: TRBV13; size: -; CDR3: ASSSHPGTAYEQY
V: TRBV30; size: once; CDR3: AWSHGLAGGLTRVDTQY
V: TRBV6-5; size: -; CDR3: ASSYSPDATNEKLF
V: TRBV6-9; size: once; CDR3: ASRQPGQGTDTQY
V: TRBV5-1; size: -; CDR3: ASSPGTAKDTEAF
V: TRBV7-2; size: -; CDR3: ASSFTVLGSSYEQY